Each of the 14 T cell receptor beta chains below was sequenced from the same sample in a study of technical replicates of blood from a handful of donors. Assay: immunoSEQ multiplex PCR; the TCRdb copy retains only in-frame clones and omits some. The sample lists 68,000 or so clones, about 90% occurring once. The sample consisted of T cells isolated from PBMCs. The origin of the receptors is a human donor in good health.

The rearrangement uses TRBV5-1 and TRBJ1-2, with unresolved D. Trimming removed 1 base at V and 8 bases at J, with 12 bases between. Germline values: CDR1 SGHRS, CDR2 YFSETQ. This CDR3 contains 13 residues. The CDR3 spells CASSLSLGAGYTF. For the CDR3, the DNA is TGCGCCAGCAGCTTGTCTCTGGGCGCGGGCTACACCTTC.

The chain is built from TRBV27 and TRBJ1-1; TRBD1 matches 8 bases. The germline V gene has CDR1 MNHEY and CDR2 SMNVEV (reference sequence). With V trimmed by 4 bases and J by 6 bases, 7 bases remained unmatched. This CDR3 comprises 14 residues. CDR3 residues: CASSSPGTGAEAFF. The CDR3 DNA reads TGTGCCAGCAGTTCCCCCGGGACAGGAGCTGAAGCTTTCTTT.

V gene TRBV6-5 combines with J gene TRBJ2-7; maybe TRBD1 (6 bases). The CDR3 length is 14 residues. Between the trimmed V and J ends, which lost 2 bases and 2 bases, there was a span of 10 bases. Germline V gene data show CDR1 as MNHEY and CDR2 as SVGAGI. CDR3 sequence: CASSYGTPTYEQYF. The CDR3 region has the DNA TGTGCCAGCAGTTACGGGACACCAACCTACGAGCAGTACTTC.

The rearrangement uses TRBV7-3 and TRBJ2-1; 9 positions match TRBD1. V was pared by 3 bases and J by 9 bases, with 9 bases of the junction left unmatched. CDR3 length equals 15 residues. Germline-derived CDR1 and CDR2 are SGHTA and FQGTGA. DNA for the CDR3: TGTGCCAGCAGCTTGCCGGGACAGGGATTAGCTGAGCAGTTCTTC. This encodes CASSLPGQGLAEQFF.

The CDR3 region is CASSAAGTGTAFF. DNA for the CDR3: TGTGCCAGCAGCGCGGCCGGGACAGGTACGGCTTTCTTT. The rearrangement uses TRBV7-2 and TRBJ1-1; 8 bases line up with TRBD1. Per the germline V gene, CDR1 is SGHTA and CDR2 is FQGNSA. The CDR3 totals 13 residues. V lost 5 bases and J lost 11; bases outside the gene matches: 10.

The rearrangement uses TRBV6-5 and TRBJ2-1; a possible D gene is TRBD1 (5 bases). CDR1 and CDR2 (germline): MNHEY, SVGAGI. CDR3 size: 14 residues. V was pared by 3 bases and J by 6 bases, with 12 bases between. In DNA form, the CDR3 reads TGTGCCAGCAGTTATCTAGGGGAAGGCAATGAGCAGTTCTTC. Translated, it gives CASSYLGEGNEQFF.

This rearrangement joins TRBV19 to TRBJ1-1; possibly TRBD1 for D (6 bases). The CDR3 loop spans 13 amino acids. Germline V gene lookup returns CDR1 LNHDA and CDR2 SQIVND (reference sequence). Trimming shortened V by 3 bases and J by 4 bases, and 9 bases separated the two germline ends. The CDR3 coding sequence is TGTGCCAGTAGTATTCAGGGGAGCACTGAAGCTTTCTTT. Protein sequence: CASSIQGSTEAFF.

The chain carries TRBV5-5 and TRBJ2-5; possible D gene TRBD2, 6 bases. The CDR3 sequence is 13 residues long. From germline, CDR1 is SGHKS and CDR2 YYEKEE (reference sequence). V was shortened by 4 bases and J by 4 bases, with 11 bases between the two germline ends. DNA of the CDR3: TGTGCCAGCAGCGGAAGACTAGGAGAGACCCAGTACTTC. Residues: CASSGRLGETQYF.

The rearrangement joins TRBV5-1 to TRBJ1-4; 7 bases map to TRBD1. After removal of 4 bases from V and 0 bases from J, the junction contained 12 bases not matched to a gene. The length of the CDR3 is 18 residues. Germline V gene lookup returns CDR1 SGHRS and CDR2 YFSETQ. The CDR3 protein is CASSKATGAVATNEKLFF. The CDR3 coding sequence is TGCGCCAGCAGCAAAGCAACAGGGGCCGTTGCAACTAATGAAAAACTGTTTTTT.

The chain links TRBV5-1 to TRBJ2-3; 13 nucleotides agree with TRBD2. CDR3 length: 15 amino acids. Per the germline V gene, CDR1 is SGHRS and CDR2 is YFSETQ. Trimming at V came to 5 bases and at J to 5 bases, leaving 5 bases not matched to a gene. CDR3 protein: CASSRGLAGLDTQYF. CDR3 bases: TGCGCCAGCAGTAGGGGACTAGCGGGGCTAGATACGCAGTATTTT.

This rearrangement joins TRBV18 to TRBJ2-3, with 7 bases that match TRBD2. The CDR3 runs to 15 residues. Trimming at V came to 3 bases and at J to 2 bases, leaving 5 bases not matched to a gene. The germline V gene encodes CDR1 KGHSH and CDR2 LQKENI. The DNA of the CDR3 is TGTGCCAGCTCACCTGTACTAGCGCCCACAGATACGCAGTATTTT. It encodes CASSPVLAPTDTQYF. The entire variable domain, with the rest obtained from reference TRBV18 and TRBJ2-3, is as follows: NAGVMQNPRHLVRRRGQEARLRCSPMKGHSHVYWYRQLPEEGLKFMVYLQKENIIDESGMPKERFSAEFPKEGPSILRIQQVVRGDSAAYFCASSPVLAPTDTQYFGPGTRLTVL.

This rearrangement joins TRBV11-2 to TRBJ2-1, with no clear D. V lost 4 bases to trimming and J lost 4 bases, with 11 bases between them. Germline assignment: CDR1 SGHAT and CDR2 FQNNGV. The CDR3 is made up of 14 amino acids. This CDR3 reads CASSSPSIYNEQFF. The CDR3 region has the DNA TGTGCCAGCAGCTCTCCTAGTATTTACAATGAGCAGTTCTTC.

The chain couples TRBV27 to TRBJ2-7; 7 bases map to TRBD1. Germline V gene sequence: CDR1 MNHEY, CDR2 SMNVEV (reference sequence). J was trimmed by 3 bases and V by 7 bases; bases with no gene match: 9. The length of the CDR3 is 14 residues. CDR3 sequence (DNA): TGTGCCAGCACCCGACAGGGATTGGTCTACGAGCAGTACTTC. Protein sequence: CASTRQGLVYEQYF.

This clone was counted only a few times. V usage is TRBV6-1 and J usage is TRBJ2-7; a weak D match, TRBD1 (7 bases). This CDR3 has 19 amino acids. With 2 bases removed from V and 2 bases from J, the gap between germline ends came to 25 bases. Germline V gives CDR1 MNHNS, CDR2 SASEGT. The CDR3 loop is CASSERPHRGGGLTYEQYF. The DNA for the CDR3 is TGTGCCAGCAGTGAAAGGCCCCACAGGGGAGGAGGCCTGACCTACGAGCAGTACTTC.